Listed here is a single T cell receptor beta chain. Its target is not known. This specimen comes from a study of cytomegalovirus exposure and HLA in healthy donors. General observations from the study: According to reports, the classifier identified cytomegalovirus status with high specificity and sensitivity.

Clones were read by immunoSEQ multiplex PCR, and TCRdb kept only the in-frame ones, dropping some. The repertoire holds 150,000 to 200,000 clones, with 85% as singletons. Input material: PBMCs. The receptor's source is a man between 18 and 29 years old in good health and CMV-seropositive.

CDR3 sequence: CASSAISDEQFF. In DNA, the CDR3 is TGTGCCAGCAGTGCGATCTCGGATGAGCAGTTCTTC. The chain carries TRBV6-1 and TRBJ2-1; D remains unclear. The CDR3 covers 12 residues. V was pared by 4 bases and J by 8 bases, with 9 bases between. The germline V gene encodes CDR1 MNHNS and CDR2 SASEGT.